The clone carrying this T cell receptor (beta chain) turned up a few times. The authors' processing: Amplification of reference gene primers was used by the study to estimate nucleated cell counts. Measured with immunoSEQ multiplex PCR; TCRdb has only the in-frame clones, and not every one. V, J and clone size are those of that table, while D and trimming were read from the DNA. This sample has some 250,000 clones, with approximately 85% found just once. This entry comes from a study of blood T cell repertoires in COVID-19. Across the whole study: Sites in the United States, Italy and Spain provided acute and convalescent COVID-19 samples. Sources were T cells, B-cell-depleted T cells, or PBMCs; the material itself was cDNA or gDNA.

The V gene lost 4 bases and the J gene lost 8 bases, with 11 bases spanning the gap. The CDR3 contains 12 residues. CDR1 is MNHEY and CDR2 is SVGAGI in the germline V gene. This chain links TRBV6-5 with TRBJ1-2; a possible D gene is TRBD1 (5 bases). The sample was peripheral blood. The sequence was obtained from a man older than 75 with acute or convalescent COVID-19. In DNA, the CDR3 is TGTGCCAGCAGTTTGGCCGCAGGGGGCTACACCTTC. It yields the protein CASSLAAGGYTF.